A selection of T cell receptor beta chains follows, all from one sample in a study of CD8+CD57+ T cells in acquired aplastic anemia. TCRdb reprocessed the reads with MiXCR, giving one entry per CDR3 protein. Of 150,000 to 200,000 distinct CDR3 sequences detected, more than 45% appear once; the ten largest clones hold 2.5% to 3.5%. Specimen: sorted CD4+, CD8+, or CD8+CD57+ T cells (not recorded which) from PBMCs. These receptor sequences come from a human donor with aplastic anemia. Both conserved end residues are part of each CDR3. Each record gives: V gene, J gene, D gene, clone size, CDR3 DNA, CDR3 protein. D genes are given only for firm matches. Size is stated for part of the rows, as once, few or many counts, or as a class when the clone is expanded.

>TRBV6-5|TRBJ1-5|-|many
TGTGCCAGCAGTTACTCGGCGACCTCAAGCAATCAGCCCCAGCATTTT
CASSYSATSSNQPQHF
>TRBV25-1|TRBJ2-5|-|-
TGTGCCAGCAGTGATGACCTTAGCTCAGAGACCCAGTACTTC
CASSDDLSSETQYF
>TRBV11-1|TRBJ1-3|TRBD1|once
TGTGCCAGCAGCTTAATCGAGACAGGGAACTCTGGAAACACCATATATTTT
CASSLIETGNSGNTIYF
>TRBV11-2|TRBJ1-1|-|-
TGTGCCAGCAGCTTAGAATGGGGGAACACTGAAGCTTTCTTT
CASSLEWGNTEAFF
>TRBV2|TRBJ1-6|-|-
TGTGCCAGCAGTGCCAATCCGCGATCACCCCTCCACTTT
CASSANPRSPLHF
>TRBV5-1|TRBJ2-7|-|many
TGCGCCAGCAGCTTGGCCCTCGGAGAGGAGCAGTACTTC
CASSLALGEEQYF
>TRBV6-1|TRBJ2-2|-|many
TGTGCCAGCACCCAGCGGTCCCCCGGGGAGCTGTTTTTT
CASTQRSPGELFF
>TRBV5-8|TRBJ1-1|-|many
TGTGCCAGCAGCTCTGGACAGTTTTTACGAGCTTTCTTT
CASSSGQFLRAFF
>TRBV6-5|TRBJ1-1|-|many
TGTGCCAGCAGTTACGTCGCAATTGAAGCTTTCTTT
CASSYVAIEAFF
>TRBV5-1|TRBJ2-3|TRBD2|few
TGCGCCAGCAGCTTGGCCCTAGCGGGAGGGGCAGATACGCAGTATTTT
CASSLALAGGADTQYF
>TRBV3-1|TRBJ1-2|-|many
TGTGCCAGCAGCCTGTCATATGGCTACACCTTC
CASSLSYGYTF
>TRBV4-1|TRBJ1-1|TRBD1|many
TGCGCCAGCAGCCAGTTAGAGGGGGCGCGGGACACTGAAGCTTTCTTT
CASSQLEGARDTEAFF
>TRBV7-6|TRBJ2-7|-|-
TGTGCCAGCAGCTCAAACTTCCCCGGGTACGAGCAGTACTTC
CASSSNFPGYEQYF
>TRBV19|TRBJ1-6|-|few
TGTGCCAGTAGTATCGGATTTTCACCCCTCCACTTT
CASSIGFSPLHF
>TRBV7-2|TRBJ1-3|-|-
TGTGCCAGCAGCAGAGGGTGGGACACCATATATTTT
CASSRGWDTIYF
>TRBV24-1|TRBJ2-7|TRBD1|-
TGTGCCAGCAGGGGTCGGACAGGGGGATCCTACGAGCAGTACTTC
CASRGRTGGSYEQYF
>TRBV2|TRBJ2-7|-|-
TGTGCCAGCAGTGAAGGGAGCACACAAGCCTCCTACGAGCAGGACTTC
CASSEGSTQASYEQDF
>TRBV10-3|TRBJ1-1|-|few
TGTGCCATCAGTGAGACAGGGTCCTTGAGTACTGAAGCTTTCTTT
CAISETGSLSTEAFF
>TRBV6-1|TRBJ2-5|TRBD2|-
TGTGCCAGCAGTCCCGAGCGGGGTCGGGAGACCCAGTACTTC
CASSPERGRETQYF
>TRBV7-2|TRBJ1-3|-|few
TGTGCCAGCAGGGGGGGTGGAGGAAACACCATATATTTT
CASRGGGGNTIYF
>TRBV18|TRBJ2-1|TRBD1|few
TGTGCCAGCTCACCGGCCGCGAGGGACAGCTCCTACAATGAGCAGTTCTTC
CASSPAARDSSYNEQFF
>TRBV11-2|TRBJ2-1|TRBD2|many
TGTGCCAGCAGCTCTGGGACTAGCGGGAGGGTCTATGAGCAGTTCTTC
CASSSGTSGRVYEQFF
>TRBV7-2|TRBJ2-5|-|many
TGTGCCAGCCGCCAGGGACCGAGTCAAGAGACCCAGTACTTC
CASRQGPSQETQYF
>TRBV9|TRBJ2-1|TRBD2|few
TGTGCCAGCAGCGTAGGGTCCCTTTATACTAGCGGGAGAAGCAATGAGCAGTTCTTC
CASSVGSLYTSGRSNEQFF
>TRBV5-6|TRBJ2-3|-|few
TGTGCCAGCAGCCCAAAGGGACGACTCACAGATACGCAGTATTTT
CASSPKGRLTDTQYF
>TRBV20-1|TRBJ2-7|TRBD2|-
TGCAGTGCTAGCCTCGCGGGAGGCGCGGACGAGCAGTACTTC
CSASLAGGADEQYF
>TRBV20-1|TRBJ1-2|-|-
TGCAGTGCCCCGTTTTCTTTCGGTGGCTACACCTTC
CSAPFSFGGYTF
>TRBV18|TRBJ2-7|TRBD2|-
TGTGCCAGCTCACCACAGACAGCGGGAACATCTTACGAGCAGTACTTC
CASSPQTAGTSYEQYF
>TRBV6-1|TRBJ2-7|-|-
TGTGCCAGCAGTGAATCGGGACAACTAAGTAGGTACGAGCAGTACTTC
CASSESGQLSRYEQYF
>TRBV27|TRBJ2-2|-|few
TGTGCCAGCAGTTGGACAGCGAACACCGGGGAGCTGTTTTTT
CASSWTANTGELFF
>TRBV27|TRBJ2-7|-|-
TGTGCCCTTCCCCCAAGGAGCTCCTACGAGCAGTACTTC
CALPPRSSYEQYF
>TRBV2|TRBJ1-1|-|once
TGTGCCAAAGGCGTTTTGAGGGACACTGAAGCTTTCTTT
CAKGVLRDTEAFF
>TRBV5-1|TRBJ1-1|-|-
TGCGCCAGCAGCTTGGGTCAGGCCGGCGGGGGGAACACTGAAGCTTTCTTT
CASSLGQAGGGNTEAFF
>TRBV24-1|TRBJ2-1|-|-
TGTGCCACCAGTGATCCCGGGGCAGGGGCTTACAATGAGCAGTTCTTC
CATSDPGAGAYNEQFF
>TRBV20-1|TRBJ1-6|-|-
TGCAGTGCGAAGGGTGATCAAGGGAATTCACCCCTCCACTTT
CSAKGDQGNSPLHF
>TRBV19|TRBJ2-5|-|medium-sized
TGTGCCAGCGAACAGGGCGGAGGGACCCAGTACTTC
CASEQGGGTQYF
>TRBV6-5|TRBJ1-1|-|many
TGTGCCTTGAGGAGAGATAAGAACACTGAAGCTTTCTTT
CALRRDKNTEAFF